This T cell receptor (beta chain) appears in the sequencing data of a study of immune cell composition in non-small cell lung cancer. Template was genomic DNA from frozen, unsorted single-cell suspensions. Study-wide results and limits: Squamous lung tumours showed higher top 10 clone scores and clonality than adenocarcinomas. No significant correlation existed between pack-years smoked and tumour clonality.

Comment on this clone: The target antigen is unknown.

The table came from immunoSEQ multiplex PCR; TCRdb's copy has only in-frame clones and leaves some out. The data show some 9,100 clones, 65% to 80% seen once. The sequenced material came from lung tumor tissue. This receptor was identified in a human donor with non-small cell lung cancer.

CDR3 region: CASSIRQGPSQPQHF. The DNA of the CDR3 is TGTGCCAGCAGCATTAGACAGGGGCCCTCACAGCCCCAGCATTTT. The chain links TRBV7-8 to TRBJ1-5; 8 positions match TRBD1. CDR1 is SGHVS and CDR2 is FQNEAQ in the germline V gene. The V gene end was trimmed by 5 bases and the J gene end by 7 bases; junction bases not matched to a gene: 10. This CDR3 spans 15 amino acids. Full variable domain (missing parts from reference TRBV7-8 and TRBJ1-5): GAGVSQSPRYKVAKRGQDVALRCDPISGHVSLFWYQQALGQGPEFLTYFQNEAQLDKSGLPSDRFFAERPEGSVSTLKIQRTQQEDSAVYLCASSIRQGPSQPQHFGDGTRLSIL.